This is a list of T cell receptor beta chains from one sample in a study of shared clonotypes between healthy human individuals. The table came from immunoSEQ multiplex PCR; TCRdb's copy has only in-frame clones and leaves some out. The sample holds roughly 86,000 clones, 68% seen once. The sequencing sample was made of memory CD8+ T cells sorted from blood. These receptor sequences come from a man younger than 45 in good health. Both conserved end residues are part of each CDR3. D genes are given only for firm matches. Clone size appears in some rows only: once, few, many, or a class for an expanded clone.

j_gene: TRBJ1-1
v_gene: TRBV7-2
d_gene: .
abundance: .
CDR3aa: CASSPQTSEAFF
CDR3nt: TGTGCCAGCAGCCCTCAGACCTCTGAAGCTTTCTTT

j_gene: TRBJ1-5
v_gene: TRBV5-8
d_gene: .
abundance: .
CDR3aa: CASSRRGDQPQHF
CDR3nt: TGTGCCAGCAGCCGCAGGGGCGATCAGCCCCAGCATTTT

j_gene: TRBJ1-1
v_gene: TRBV29-1
d_gene: .
abundance: .
CDR3aa: CSVDSSLNTEAFF
CDR3nt: TGCAGCGTTGATTCCAGCCTGAACACTGAAGCTTTCTTT

j_gene: TRBJ2-7
v_gene: TRBV28
d_gene: .
abundance: .
CDR3aa: CASSKHNYEQYF
CDR3nt: TGTGCCAGCAGCAAACACAACTACGAGCAGTACTTC

j_gene: TRBJ2-7
v_gene: TRBV7-2
d_gene: TRBD2
abundance: .
CDR3aa: CASRSGLAGNYEQYF
CDR3nt: TGTGCCAGCAGGTCAGGACTAGCGGGAAACTACGAGCAGTACTTC

j_gene: TRBJ2-5
v_gene: TRBV5-1
d_gene: .
abundance: .
CDR3aa: CASSPGSSETQYF
CDR3nt: TGCGCCAGCAGCCCCGGGAGCTCAGAGACCCAGTACTTC

j_gene: TRBJ2-5
v_gene: TRBV10-3
d_gene: TRBD2
abundance: .
CDR3aa: CAISTGTSGPYQETQYF
CDR3nt: TGTGCCATCAGTACCGGGACTAGCGGGCCGTACCAAGAGACCCAGTACTTC

j_gene: TRBJ2-3
v_gene: TRBV18
d_gene: .
abundance: .
CDR3aa: CASSPPSTGDTQYF
CDR3nt: TGTGCCAGCTCACCACCGTCCACTGGAGATACGCAGTATTTT

j_gene: TRBJ2-1
v_gene: TRBV13
d_gene: .
abundance: .
CDR3aa: CASSLGWGNSYNEQFF
CDR3nt: TGTGCCAGCAGCTTAGGGTGGGGAAACTCCTACAATGAGCAGTTCTTC

j_gene: TRBJ2-1
v_gene: TRBV2
d_gene: .
abundance: .
CDR3aa: CASSPELAQMYNEQFF
CDR3nt: TGTGCCAGCAGCCCCGAACTAGCCCAGATGTACAATGAGCAGTTCTTC

j_gene: TRBJ1-2
v_gene: TRBV28
d_gene: .
abundance: .
CDR3aa: CASSRQVNYGYTF
CDR3nt: TGTGCCAGCAGTCGGCAGGTCAACTATGGCTACACCTTC

j_gene: TRBJ1-2
v_gene: TRBV4-3
d_gene: .
abundance: .
CDR3aa: CASSHQGRSYGYTF
CDR3nt: TGCGCCAGCAGCCACCAGGGACGGAGCTATGGCTACACCTTC

j_gene: TRBJ1-5
v_gene: TRBV13
d_gene: TRBD1
abundance: .
CDR3aa: CASSRGTGRQPQHF
CDR3nt: TGTGCCAGCAGCCGTGGGACAGGACGTCAGCCCCAGCATTTT

j_gene: TRBJ1-2
v_gene: TRBV28
d_gene: .
abundance: few
CDR3aa: CASSFDSNYGYTF
CDR3nt: TGTGCCAGCAGTTTCGACAGTAACTATGGCTACACCTTC

j_gene: TRBJ2-1
v_gene: TRBV5-1
d_gene: .
abundance: .
CDR3aa: CASSPTDNEQFF
CDR3nt: TGCGCCAGCAGCCCAACCGACAATGAGCAGTTCTTC

j_gene: TRBJ2-7
v_gene: TRBV28
d_gene: .
abundance: .
CDR3aa: CASSLPGDQTYEQYF
CDR3nt: TGTGCCAGCAGTTTACCCGGGGATCAGACCTACGAGCAGTACTTC

j_gene: TRBJ2-7
v_gene: TRBV7-2
d_gene: TRBD2
abundance: .
CDR3aa: CASSLTVGPSGLHYEQYF
CDR3nt: TGTGCCAGCAGCTTAACTGTCGGGCCTAGCGGATTGCATTACGAGCAGTACTTC

j_gene: TRBJ2-1
v_gene: TRBV4-3
d_gene: .
abundance: .
CDR3aa: CASSHGRAITYNEQFF
CDR3nt: TGCGCCAGCAGCCATGGTCGGGCTATTACCTACAATGAGCAGTTCTTC

j_gene: TRBJ2-2
v_gene: TRBV2
d_gene: TRBD2
abundance: few
CDR3aa: CASSARGGPGELFF
CDR3nt: TGTGCCAGCAGCGCCCGGGGGGGCCCCGGGGAGCTGTTTTTT

j_gene: TRBJ1-2
v_gene: TRBV5-4
d_gene: .
abundance: .
CDR3aa: CASSLSAGNYGYTF
CDR3nt: TGTGCCAGCAGCTTATCGGCAGGAAACTATGGCTACACCTTC

j_gene: TRBJ2-7
v_gene: TRBV7-9
d_gene: TRBD2
abundance: .
CDR3aa: CASSLREAGASYEQYF
CDR3nt: TGTGCCAGCAGCCTGAGAGAAGCGGGAGCGTCCTACGAGCAGTACTTC

j_gene: TRBJ1-1
v_gene: TRBV4-3
d_gene: TRBD1
abundance: many
CDR3aa: CASSQRQGARTEAFF
CDR3nt: TGCGCCAGCAGCCAGCGACAGGGGGCCAGGACTGAAGCTTTCTTT

j_gene: TRBJ2-1
v_gene: TRBV2
d_gene: .
abundance: .
CDR3aa: CASRATGTRTRNEQFF
CDR3nt: TGTGCCAGCAGAGCAACCGGGACTCGTACTCGGAATGAGCAGTTCTTC

j_gene: TRBJ2-7
v_gene: TRBV7-2
d_gene: .
abundance: once
CDR3aa: CASSNGWEQYF
CDR3nt: TGTGCCAGCAGCAACGGGTGGGAGCAGTACTTC

j_gene: TRBJ2-1
v_gene: TRBV29-1
d_gene: TRBD2
abundance: .
CDR3aa: CSVWLAGESYNEQFF
CDR3nt: TGCAGCGTTTGGTTAGCGGGAGAATCCTACAATGAGCAGTTCTTC

j_gene: TRBJ2-7
v_gene: TRBV9
d_gene: .
abundance: .
CDR3aa: CASSPLPLQDDRKQYF
CDR3nt: TGTGCCAGCAGCCCCCTCCCGCTCCAGGACGACAGAAAGCAGTACTTC

j_gene: TRBJ1-3
v_gene: TRBV30
d_gene: .
abundance: .
CDR3aa: CAWTSGNTIYF
CDR3nt: TGTGCCTGGACTAGTGGAAACACCATATATTTT

j_gene: TRBJ2-2
v_gene: TRBV5-4
d_gene: .
abundance: .
CDR3aa: CAGRPDGDTGELFF
CDR3nt: TGTGCCGGGCGACCTGATGGTGACACCGGGGAGCTGTTTTTT

j_gene: TRBJ2-3
v_gene: TRBV6-4
d_gene: .
abundance: .
CDR3aa: CASSDTGGTDTQYF
CDR3nt: TGTGCCAGCAGTGACACCGGGGGCACAGATACGCAGTATTTT

j_gene: TRBJ1-3
v_gene: TRBV25-1
d_gene: TRBD1
abundance: .
CDR3aa: CASSDTTGSRSTIYF
CDR3nt: TGTGCCAGCAGTGACACGACAGGGTCTCGGAGCACCATATATTTT

j_gene: TRBJ1-5
v_gene: TRBV6-1
d_gene: TRBD1
abundance: .
CDR3aa: CASSEARTGWQPQHF
CDR3nt: TGTGCCAGCAGTGAGGCTAGGACAGGGTGGCAGCCCCAGCATTTT

j_gene: TRBJ1-2
v_gene: TRBV29-1
d_gene: .
abundance: .
CDR3aa: CSVAGGADYGYTF
CDR3nt: TGCAGCGTTGCTGGAGGGGCAGACTATGGCTACACCTTC

j_gene: TRBJ1-1
v_gene: TRBV19
d_gene: .
abundance: .
CDR3aa: CASSIGVSEAFF
CDR3nt: TGTGCCAGTAGTATCGGGGTAAGTGAAGCTTTCTTT

j_gene: TRBJ1-4
v_gene: TRBV19
d_gene: .
abundance: few
CDR3aa: CASSRSSSFVEKLFF
CDR3nt: TGTGCCAGTAGTCGGAGCTCCTCGTTCGTAGAAAAACTGTTTTTT

j_gene: TRBJ2-2
v_gene: TRBV9
d_gene: TRBD1
abundance: many
CDR3aa: CASSGGDRKNTGELFF
CDR3nt: TGTGCCAGCAGCGGAGGGGACAGGAAGAACACCGGGGAGCTGTTTTTT

j_gene: TRBJ2-2
v_gene: TRBV9
d_gene: TRBD2
abundance: many
CDR3aa: CASSPPGVAGGGELFF
CDR3nt: TGTGCCAGCAGCCCCCCCGGAGTAGCGGGAGGGGGGGAGCTGTTTTTT

j_gene: TRBJ2-3
v_gene: TRBV30
d_gene: .
abundance: .
CDR3aa: CAHGVGTDTQYF
CDR3nt: TGTGCCCATGGGGTCGGGACAGATACGCAGTATTTT

j_gene: TRBJ2-2
v_gene: TRBV5-4
d_gene: .
abundance: .
CDR3aa: CASSPPVGSGELFF
CDR3nt: TGTGCCAGCAGCCCCCCGGTGGGGTCCGGGGAGCTGTTTTTT

j_gene: TRBJ2-7
v_gene: TRBV28
d_gene: .
abundance: many
CDR3aa: CASGALYEQYF
CDR3nt: TGTGCCAGCGGGGCCCTCTACGAGCAGTACTTC

j_gene: TRBJ2-7
v_gene: TRBV7-6
d_gene: .
abundance: few
CDR3aa: CASSLGGASNEQYF
CDR3nt: TGTGCCAGCAGCTTAGGAGGGGCTTCGAACGAGCAGTACTTC

j_gene: TRBJ2-7
v_gene: TRBV6-5
d_gene: TRBD1
abundance: .
CDR3aa: CASSYDRGSREQYF
CDR3nt: TGTGCCAGCAGTTATGACAGGGGATCACGGGAGCAGTACTTC

j_gene: TRBJ2-2
v_gene: TRBV19
d_gene: .
abundance: .
CDR3aa: CASSLSRPGELFF
CDR3nt: TGTGCCAGTAGCCTCTCTCGCCCCGGGGAGCTGTTTTTT

j_gene: TRBJ2-2
v_gene: TRBV7-2
d_gene: .
abundance: .
CDR3aa: CASSFMRPPGELFF
CDR3nt: TGTGCCAGCAGCTTCATGAGGCCTCCCGGGGAGCTGTTTTTT

j_gene: TRBJ1-1
v_gene: TRBV4-3
d_gene: .
abundance: .
CDR3aa: CASSLQRNTEAFF
CDR3nt: TGCGCCAGCAGCCTCCAGCGGAACACTGAAGCTTTCTTT

j_gene: TRBJ2-7
v_gene: TRBV4-1
d_gene: .
abundance: few
CDR3aa: CASSRDADRQYF
CDR3nt: TGCGCCAGCAGCCGAGACGCGGACAGGCAGTACTTC

j_gene: TRBJ2-7
v_gene: TRBV7-9
d_gene: .
abundance: .
CDR3aa: CASSSYLSSPYEQYF
CDR3nt: TGTGCCAGCAGCTCCTACCTATCAAGCCCATACGAGCAGTACTTC

j_gene: TRBJ2-7
v_gene: TRBV4-1
d_gene: .
abundance: .
CDR3aa: CASSLQAGWSYEQYF
CDR3nt: TGCGCCAGCAGCCTTCAAGCTGGATGGTCCTACGAGCAGTACTTC

j_gene: TRBJ2-6
v_gene: TRBV5-1
d_gene: .
abundance: .
CDR3aa: CASSQGTGRGANVLTF
CDR3nt: TGCGCCAGCTCACAGGGCACCGGGCGGGGGGCCAACGTCCTGACTTTC

j_gene: TRBJ2-3
v_gene: TRBV6-4
d_gene: .
abundance: .
CDR3aa: CASSDRISHSTDTQYF
CDR3nt: TGTGCCAGCAGTGACCGGATTAGCCATAGCACAGATACGCAGTATTTT

j_gene: TRBJ2-3
v_gene: TRBV5-1
d_gene: .
abundance: few
CDR3aa: CASSLERGSTDTQYF
CDR3nt: TGCGCCAGCAGCTTGGAGCGCGGGAGCACAGATACGCAGTATTTT

j_gene: TRBJ1-2
v_gene: TRBV14
d_gene: .
abundance: .
CDR3aa: CASSYRDPRSGDGYTF
CDR3nt: TGTGCCAGCAGCTACAGGGACCCAAGGTCTGGGGATGGCTACACCTTC

j_gene: TRBJ1-1
v_gene: TRBV28
d_gene: .
abundance: few
CDR3aa: CASSIGGAEAFF
CDR3nt: TGTGCCAGCTCCATTGGGGGTGCTGAAGCTTTCTTT

j_gene: TRBJ2-2
v_gene: TRBV9
d_gene: .
abundance: few
CDR3aa: CASSVGPSTGELFF
CDR3nt: TGTGCCAGCAGCGTAGGGCCCAGCACCGGGGAGCTGTTTTTT

j_gene: TRBJ2-3
v_gene: TRBV9
d_gene: TRBD2
abundance: .
CDR3aa: CASSGRAGGGPTQYF
CDR3nt: TGTGCCAGCAGCGGGAGAGCGGGAGGGGGCCCCACGCAGTATTTT

j_gene: TRBJ2-4
v_gene: TRBV4-3
d_gene: .
abundance: .
CDR3aa: CASSQASFREQAKNIQYF
CDR3nt: TGCGCCAGCAGCCAAGCGTCTTTCAGGGAACAAGCCAAAAACATTCAGTACTTC

j_gene: TRBJ1-1
v_gene: TRBV19
d_gene: .
abundance: .
CDR3aa: CASSIEGLGLEAFF
CDR3nt: TGTGCCAGTAGTATAGAAGGACTGGGGCTAGAAGCTTTCTTT

j_gene: TRBJ1-1
v_gene: TRBV29-1
d_gene: TRBD1
abundance: .
CDR3aa: CSVDRAWNTEAFF
CDR3nt: TGCAGCGTAGACAGGGCCTGGAACACTGAAGCTTTCTTT

j_gene: TRBJ2-1
v_gene: TRBV5-1
d_gene: TRBD1
abundance: .
CDR3aa: CASTGTGIHEQFF
CDR3nt: TGCGCCAGCACTGGGACAGGGATCCATGAGCAGTTCTTC

j_gene: TRBJ2-3
v_gene: TRBV7-7
d_gene: TRBD1
abundance: .
CDR3aa: CASSLDVGGIGDTQYF
CDR3nt: TGTGCCAGCAGCTTAGACGTAGGGGGCATTGGAGATACGCAGTATTTT

j_gene: TRBJ2-3
v_gene: TRBV27
d_gene: .
abundance: .
CDR3aa: CASSLSLGTDTQYF
CDR3nt: TGTGCCAGCAGTTTATCACTTGGCACAGATACGCAGTATTTT